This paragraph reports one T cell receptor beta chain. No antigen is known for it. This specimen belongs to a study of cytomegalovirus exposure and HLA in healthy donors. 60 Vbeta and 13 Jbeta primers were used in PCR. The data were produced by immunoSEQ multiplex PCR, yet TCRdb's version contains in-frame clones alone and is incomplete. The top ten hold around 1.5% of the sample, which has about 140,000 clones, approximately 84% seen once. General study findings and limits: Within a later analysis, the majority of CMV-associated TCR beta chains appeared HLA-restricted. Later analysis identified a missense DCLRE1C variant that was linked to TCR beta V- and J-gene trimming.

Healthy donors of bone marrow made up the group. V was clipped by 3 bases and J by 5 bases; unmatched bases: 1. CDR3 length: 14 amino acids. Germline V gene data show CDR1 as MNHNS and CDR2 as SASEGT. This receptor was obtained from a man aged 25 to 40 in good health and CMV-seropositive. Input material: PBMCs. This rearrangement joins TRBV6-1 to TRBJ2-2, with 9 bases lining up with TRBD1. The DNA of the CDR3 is TGTGCCAGCAGTGACGGACAGGGGACCGGGGAGCTGTTTTTT. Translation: CASSDGQGTGELFF.